Listed here are 19 T cell receptor beta chains from one sample, sequenced in a study of response to subunit inactivated influenza vaccine. TCRdb re-derived calls from the RT-PCR reads in MiXCR, one entry per CDR3 protein. The sample lists roughly 500,000 distinct CDR3 sequences; approximately 24% were seen once. The sample was also linked to a second study, of T cells expressing NK-cell markers. That paper notes: What made the TCR beta cDNA was 5'RACE template switching with UMIs.

Sample: CD4+ T cells sorted from PBMCs, taken 11 to 12 days after vaccination. The receptors shown here come from a man aged 50 to 60 who received an inactivated influenza vaccine.

The rearrangement uses TRBV11-1 and TRBJ2-6; TRBD1 matches 9 bases. V was pared by 5 bases and J by 1 base, with 12 bases of the junction left unmatched. CDR1 is SGHAT, CDR2 FQDESV, per germline (reference sequence). This CDR3 is 19 amino acids long. The CDR3 sequence is CASSPRLGTGRSGANVLTF. CDR3 coding DNA: TGTGCCAGCAGCCCAAGGTTGGGGACAGGGAGATCTGGGGCCAACGTCCTGACTTTC.

CDR3 bases: TGCAGTGCTACGAGGACTAGCGGGGACCTTTATGAGCAGTTCTTC. Translating gives CSATRTSGDLYEQFF. The chain is built from TRBV20-1 and TRBJ2-1, with 12 bases aligning to TRBD2. Looked up from germline, CDR1 is DFQATT and CDR2 is SNEGSKA (reference sequence). Trimming at V came to 4 bases and at J to 8 bases, leaving 9 bases not matched to a gene. This CDR3 region has 15 residues.

This chain links TRBV28 with TRBJ2-1, with TRBD2 matching over 10 bases. The CDR3 has 18 residues. Germline V gives CDR1 MDHEN, CDR2 SYDVKM. Trimming at V came to 1 base and at J to 16 bases, leaving 22 bases not matched to a gene. CDR3 region: CASSLSRGQGFVAGGDFF. The CDR3 nucleotides read TGTGCCAGCAGTTTATCGAGGGGGCAGGGGTTTGTAGCGGGAGGAGATTTCTTC.

This chain connects TRBV4-1 to TRBJ2-1; weak D call: TRBD1 (5 bases). The V end lost 0 bases, the J end lost 6 bases, and 18 bases lay between the germline ends. Germline values: CDR1 MGHRA, CDR2 YSYEKL. The CDR3 consists of 17 residues. The chain's CDR3 is CASSQDSARQGRNEQFF. CDR3 DNA: TGCGCCAGCAGCCAAGACTCGGCCAGGCAGGGTCGCAATGAGCAGTTCTTC.

This clonotype has only a few counts. The rearrangement joins TRBV7-2 to TRBJ2-5; D unclear. The CDR3 sequence is 14 residues long. Per the germline V gene, CDR1 is SGHTA and CDR2 is FQGNSA. V lost 4 bases to trimming and J lost 1 base, with 10 bases between them. The CDR3 nucleotides are TGTGCCAGCAGCTCACCTGCATCCCAAGAGACCCAGTACTTC. This translates into CASSSPASQETQYF.

This clonotype was detected only a few times. The rearrangement joins TRBV12-3 or TRBV12-4 to TRBJ2-3; TRBD1 or TRBD2 may be the D gene (5 bases each). The CDR3 consists of 15 residues. With 3 bases removed from V and 4 bases from J, the gap between germline ends came to 14 bases. CDR3 amino acids: CASSFGATHADTQYF. The CDR3 nucleotides are TGTGCCAGCAGTTTCGGGGCTACTCACGCAGATACGCAGTATTTT.

J is TRBJ2-2 and V is TRBV27; 10 bases are shared with TRBD2. The CDR3 extends over 19 amino acids. Trimming cost V 1 base and J 0 bases; bases outside gene matches: 8. Germline V gene sequence: CDR1 MNHEY, CDR2 SMNVEV (reference sequence). CDR3 nucleotides: TGTGCCAGCAGTTTATATCCAGCGGGAGGGCCGGCGAACACCGGGGAGCTGTTTTTT. It yields the protein CASSLYPAGGPANTGELFF.

This chain links TRBV5-1 with TRBJ2-3; the match to TRBD2 covers 8 bases. The CDR3 covers 15 residues. The junction had 13 bases not matched to a gene; V was cut back by 7 bases and J by 6 bases. Germline CDR1 and CDR2: SGHRS and YFSETQ. The CDR3 region is CASQGAGGEVDTQYF. The CDR3 bases are TGCGCCAGCCAAGGGGCGGGGGGTGAAGTTGATACGCAGTATTTT.

This clonotype was picked up a small number of times. The V gene is TRBV12-3 or TRBV12-4, the J gene TRBJ1-5, with D maybe TRBD1 (5 bases). CDR3 size: 14 residues. V was pared by 7 bases and J by 4 bases, with 14 bases between. This chain's CDR3 is CASTQGELNQPQHF. CDR3 DNA: TGTGCCAGCACCCAGGGTGAACTAAATCAGCCCCAGCATTTT.

The chain uses TRBV20-1 and TRBJ2-2; the D gene is possibly TRBD1 (6 bases). The CDR3 sequence is 12 residues long. Trimming took 5 bases from V and 8 from J, leaving 12 bases between them. CDR1 and CDR2 (germline): DFQATT, SNEGSKA (reference sequence). The CDR3 loop is CSAPNRAGELFF. Here the CDR3 DNA reads TGCAGTGCTCCCAACAGGGCAGGGGAGCTGTTTTTT.

The rearrangement links TRBV20-1 to TRBJ2-7, with a tentative D call TRBD1 (7 bases). V was pared by 3 bases and J by 4 bases, with 13 bases between. Germline-derived CDR1 and CDR2 are DFQATT and SNEGSKA (reference sequence). The length of the CDR3 is 13 residues. CDR3 sequence: CSARRDSLYEQYF. CDR3 nucleotides: TGCAGTGCTAGGCGGGACAGTTTATACGAGCAGTACTTC.

A few counts support this clonotype. The chain uses TRBV29-1 and TRBJ2-5, with TRBD2 matching over 13 bases. The CDR3 contains 16 residues. The germline V gene has CDR1 SQVTM and CDR2 ANQGSEA. The trim removed 3 bases at V and 5 bases at J, leaving 9 bases unmatched. The CDR3 is CSVESQGLAGLETQYF. The CDR3, as DNA: TGCAGCGTTGAGAGCCAGGGACTAGCGGGGTTGGAGACCCAGTACTTC.

This chain links TRBV10-3 with TRBJ1-3; D gene uncertain. The CDR3 is made up of 15 amino acids. The ends were cut back, 2 bases at V and 0 bases at J, with 8 bases in the middle. Germline V gene lookup returns CDR1 ENHRY and CDR2 SYGVKD. CDR3 region: CAISEVTSSGNTIYF. Here the CDR3 DNA reads TGTGCCATCAGTGAGGTCACTAGCTCTGGAAACACCATATATTTT.

This clonotype was recorded a few times. The J gene is TRBJ2-3, the V gene TRBV5-6; 8 positions match TRBD2. Per germline, CDR1 SGHDT and CDR2 YYEEEE. This CDR3 contains 15 residues. V lost 4 bases and J lost 4; bases outside the gene matches: 8. The CDR3 is CASSASGGVADTQYF. The CDR3 nucleotides are TGTGCCAGCAGCGCCAGCGGGGGTGTGGCAGATACGCAGTATTTT.

Only a few counts were recorded for this clonotype. The rearrangement links TRBV25-1 to TRBJ2-7, with 10 nucleotides matching TRBD1. This CDR3 region has 14 residues. Germline assignment: CDR1 MGHDK and CDR2 SYGVNS. Unmatched junction bases numbered 3, after V lost 6 bases and J lost 1 base. CDR3 sequence reads: CASRDRGLSYEQYF. The CDR3 DNA reads TGTGCCAGCAGAGACAGGGGGCTTTCCTACGAGCAGTACTTC.

This clonotype was counted a few times. The gene calls are TRBV6-1 and TRBJ1-4; tentatively, D is TRBD1 (5 bases). The CDR3 spans 17 residues. Germline CDR1 reads MNHNS; CDR2 reads SASEGT. Between the trimmed V and J ends, which lost 6 bases and 7 bases, there was a span of 24 bases. CDR3 nucleotides: TGTGCCAGCAGACGCCGTCAGGGCGAGGGTCCAGGTGAAAAACTGTTTTTT. Its protein is CASRRRQGEGPGEKLFF.

The V call is TRBV4-3, the J call TRBJ2-1; D possibly corresponds to TRBD2 (6 bases). V was shortened by 0 bases and J by 4 bases, with 10 bases between the two germline ends. Germline CDR1 reads LGHNA; CDR2 reads YSLEER. CDR3 length equals 15 residues. In DNA form, the CDR3 reads TGCGCCAGCAGCCAAGAAATAGGACTATACAATGAGCAGTTCTTC. It encodes CASSQEIGLYNEQFF.

This clonotype was counted a few times. V gene TRBV29-1 combines with J gene TRBJ2-3; 8 nucleotides align to TRBD1. The germline CDR1 and CDR2 sequences are SQVTM and ANQGSEA. J gave up 3 bases and V 8 bases, and 7 bases lay outside the gene matches. The CDR3 is 13 amino acids. CDR3 DNA: TGCAGCATGGACCGACAGGGGACAGATACGCAGTATTTT. Amino acids: CSMDRQGTDTQYF.

In the case of this clonotype: A much larger clone sits a single nucleotide away, making a read error possible. The chain combines TRBV9 with TRBJ2-1, with 8 bases aligning to TRBD2. The CDR3 totals 16 residues. Looked up from germline, CDR1 is SGDLS and CDR2 is YYNGEE. The CDR3 DNA reads as TGTGCCAGCATCGTAGCTACCGGGACTAGTTGGGGTGAGCAGTTCTTC. Encoded protein: CASIVATGTSWGEQFF.